A single T cell receptor beta chain is shown here with its context. What antigen it recognizes has not been identified. Base quality data are lacking; no much larger clone is found one base away. Using the deep immunoSEQ assay, multiplex PCR amplified TCR CDR3 regions from genomic DNA. Extracted genomic DNA from each cell subset was spread evenly across all wells of several immunoSEQ 96-well plates, with each plate serving as a replicate. For sorted subsets, each replicate PCR was loaded with approximately 0.2 ug genomic DNA, equivalent to 30,000 or so T cell genomes. Purified libraries were measured with a Qubit 3.0 fluorometer, size-checked on a Bioanalyzer 2100, and measured again with the KAPA Library Quantification kit. Every immunoSEQ 96-well plate was sequenced on a dedicated single-read 150-cycle Illumina NextSeq 550 flow cell. The original methods were these. Because the immunoSEQ output held only junctional sequences and lacked quality scores, the filtering could not match the filtering applied to full-length reads. Sequences were annotated with PyIR, a Python wrapper for IgBLAST v1.9, using IMGT germline references to assign V/J genes and CDR3. Reads with weak V/J assignments (E-value above 1e-6), missing CDR3, stop codons, out-of-frame junctions, or ambiguous translated residues were removed. V3J clonotypes were defined as sequences sharing an identical inferred V gene, J gene, and CDR3 amino acid sequence. To compute the percentage overlap between repertoires, the number of shared unique clonotypes was divided by the size of the smaller repertoire. Three approaches were used to assess repertoire richness: RTK rarefaction, the Chao1 estimator, and Recon v2.1 estimates of unobserved clonotypes. OLGA was used to compute generation probabilities for all TCRbeta clonotypes that the gDNA method yielded from a handful of donors. The clones in this table, taken by TCRdb from immuneACCESS, are in-frame only. Not every clone is retained; where verified, under half of the shortfall comes from an unresolved V gene, and the cause of the rest is unknown. For V, J and clone size, that table is used; D and trimming come from the DNA. The sample table contains roughly 1,600,000 clones; only one count was recorded for roughly 98.5% of them. The ten top clones hold over 0.3% of the sample.

The data were obtained in a study of shared clonotypes between healthy human individuals (dated by TCRdb to the early 2020s). For the wider study: A couple of women and a few men aged 18 to 49 years were included in the cohort. Per donor, leukapheresis produced somewhere between about 0.8 and 9.5 billion PBMCs. To estimate repertoire size and how much clonotype sharing occurs between individuals, the study deeply sequenced the blood TCR repertoires of about five healthy adults. Libraries were prepared and TCR repertoires were sequenced by different laboratories using diverse techniques, in order to increase sequencing depth and limit assay-specific biases. For each donor, CD4 naive and CD4 memory were each given three plates, CD8 naive was given two plates, and CD8 memory was given one plate. Results the study describes overall, beyond this receptor: Sampling was restricted to blood, and TCR repertoires in tissues likely differ from the TCR repertoires found in blood. Incomplete sequencing was indicated by rarefaction of sorted-subset datasets, despite the large sequencing depth. Compared with non-shared clonotypes, the clonotypes found in all four sorted-subset donors had higher generation probabilities. Larger estimated clonotype richness was generally found for naive subsets than for memory subsets. Across a handful of donors, approximately 5% of naive CD4, roughly 3.3% of naive CD8, 2.3% of memory CD4, and under 0.45% of memory CD8 clonotypes were shared. Pairwise subsampling led to the expectation that sequencing depth would affect the degree of clonotype sharing among donors. The genetic and exposure-history diversity represented was limited by the small number of donors.

Healthy HIV-negative adults with no recently reported acute infections or vaccinations were included as donors. All donors were Caucasian adults living in Nashville, Tennessee, USA. CD4+ T cells were enriched by magnetic negative selection; naive cells were then positively selected on CD45RA, and the negative fraction formed the memory subset. Blood was obtained by leukapheresis, after which PBMCs were separated by Ficoll-Histopaque density gradient centrifugation and cryopreserved in liquid nitrogen vapor phase. Analytical flow cytometry was used to check the purity and quantity of every magnetically sorted T cell population. Each sorted fraction had its genomic DNA isolated and then quantified by UV absorbance on a Nanodrop 2000c. The V end loses 4 bases and the J end loses 4 bases, and a stretch of 10 bases separates them. The CDR3 starts with the cysteine, ends with the phenylalanine, and has 13 residues. Only the CDR3 DNA is retained, 39 bases long and in frame from the first base. The germline V gene sets CDR1 to SGHRS and CDR2 to YFSETQ.

This sequence uses TRBV5-1 and TRBJ2-3; confidence is insufficient to name the D gene. The sequence was collected from a man younger than 40 in good health. The sample comprised naive CD4+ T cells sorted from blood. The cell subset or site label here, explained by the study, means: CD45RA+ positively selected. The nucleotides read TGCGCCAGCAGCATCCTTTTGGCAGATACGCAGTATTTT. Its protein reads: CASSILLADTQYF.